The 4 T cell receptor beta chains below come from one sample, sequenced in a study of T cells expressing NK-cell markers. Reprocessing the 5' RACE reads, TCRdb reports a single entry for every CDR3 protein and omits DNA. The sample includes more than 120,000 distinct CDR3 sequences. Sequencing input: blood T cells: a sorted CD56 or NKG2C T cell subset, CD4+ or CD8+ T cells, or bulk PBMC T cells (not recorded which). These TCRs come from a man between 18 and 35 years old in good health.

The V call is TRBV7-3, the J call TRBJ1-1. Looked up from germline, CDR1 is SGHTA and CDR2 is FQGTGA. This CDR3 is 13 amino acids long. CDR3 sequence: CASSLYGHTEAFF.

CDR3 protein: CSARRLGTGANEQFF. The chain employs TRBV20-1 and TRBJ2-1; TCRdb calls TRBD1, which cannot be checked without DNA. Looked up from germline, CDR1 is DFQATT and CDR2 is SNEGSKA (reference sequence). The CDR3 has 15 residues.

This chain connects TRBV30 to TRBJ2-7; TCRdb's D gene call, TRBD2, goes unchecked for lack of DNA. Germline-derived CDR1 and CDR2 are GTSNPN and SVGIG (reference sequence). This CDR3 has 14 amino acids. CDR3: CAWRALAENYEQYF.

The CDR3 sequence is CASSLSPEQFF. The chain links TRBV7-9 to TRBJ2-1. The CDR3 runs 11 residues. CDR1 is SEHNR and CDR2 is FQNEAQ in the germline V gene (reference sequence).